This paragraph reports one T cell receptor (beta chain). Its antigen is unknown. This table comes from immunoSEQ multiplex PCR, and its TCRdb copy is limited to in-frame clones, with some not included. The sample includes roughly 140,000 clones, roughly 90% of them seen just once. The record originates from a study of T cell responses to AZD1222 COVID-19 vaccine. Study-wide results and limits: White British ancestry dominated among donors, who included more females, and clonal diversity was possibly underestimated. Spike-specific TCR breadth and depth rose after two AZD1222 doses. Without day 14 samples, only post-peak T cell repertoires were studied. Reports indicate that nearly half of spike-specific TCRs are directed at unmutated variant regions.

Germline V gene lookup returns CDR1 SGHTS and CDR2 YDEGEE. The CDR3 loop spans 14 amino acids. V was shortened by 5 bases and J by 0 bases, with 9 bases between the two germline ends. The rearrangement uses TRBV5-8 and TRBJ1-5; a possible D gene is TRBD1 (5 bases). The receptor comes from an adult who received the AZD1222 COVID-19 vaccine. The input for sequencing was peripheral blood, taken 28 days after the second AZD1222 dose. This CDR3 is CASRRTNSNQPQHF. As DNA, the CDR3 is TGTGCCAGCAGACGGACAAATAGCAATCAGCCCCAGCATTTT. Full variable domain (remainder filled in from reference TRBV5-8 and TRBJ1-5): EAGVTQSPTHLIKTRGQQATLRCSPISGHTSVYWYQQALGLGLQFLLWYDEGEERNRGNFPPRFSGRQFPNYSSELNVNALELEDSALYLCASRRTNSNQPQHFGDGTRLSIL.